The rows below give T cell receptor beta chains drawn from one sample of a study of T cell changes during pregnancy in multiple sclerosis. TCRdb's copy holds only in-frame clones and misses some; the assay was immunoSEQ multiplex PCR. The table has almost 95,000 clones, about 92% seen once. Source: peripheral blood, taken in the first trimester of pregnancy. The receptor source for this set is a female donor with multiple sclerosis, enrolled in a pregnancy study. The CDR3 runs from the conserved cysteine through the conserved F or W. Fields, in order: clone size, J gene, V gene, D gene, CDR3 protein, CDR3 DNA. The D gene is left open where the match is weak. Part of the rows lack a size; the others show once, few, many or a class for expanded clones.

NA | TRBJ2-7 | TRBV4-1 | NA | CASSQGGASSPEQYF | TGCGCCAGCAGCCAAGGGGGCGCCTCCTCTCCCGAGCAGTACTTC
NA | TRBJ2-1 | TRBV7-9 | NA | CASSSINEQFF | TGTGCCAGCAGCTCCATCAATGAGCAGTTCTTC
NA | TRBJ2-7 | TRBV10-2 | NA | CASSESGGIFEQYF | TGCGCCAGCAGTGAGTCAGGAGGGATATTCGAGCAGTACTTC
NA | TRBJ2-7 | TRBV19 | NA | CASSQGLSSYEQYF | TGTGCCAGTAGCCAGGGACTGAGCTCCTACGAGCAGTACTTC
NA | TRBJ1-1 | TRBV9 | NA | CASSVALNTEAFF | TGTGCCAGCAGCGTAGCTCTGAACACTGAAGCTTTCTTT
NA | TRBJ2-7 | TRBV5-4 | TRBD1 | CASSQDRAWEQYF | TGTGCCAGCAGCCAGGACAGGGCATGGGAGCAGTACTTC
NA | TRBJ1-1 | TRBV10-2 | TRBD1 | CASSEQGGSEAFF | TGCGCCAGCAGTGAACAGGGGGGCTCTGAAGCTTTCTTT
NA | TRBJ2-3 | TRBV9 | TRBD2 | CASSFSTGTTDTQYF | TGTGCCAGCAGCTTCTCGACCGGGACTACGGATACGCAGTATTTT
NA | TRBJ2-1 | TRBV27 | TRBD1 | CASSSILGQERDEQFF | TGTGCCAGCAGTTCCATCCTGGGACAGGAACGGGATGAGCAGTTCTTC
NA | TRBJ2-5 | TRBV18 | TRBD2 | CASSPQDTGLAMKTQYF | TGTGCCAGCTCACCCCAGGATACGGGACTAGCCATGAAGACCCAGTACTTC
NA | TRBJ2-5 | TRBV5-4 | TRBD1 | CASSLGQGLQTQYF | TGTGCCAGCAGCCTGGGACAGGGTCTGCAGACCCAGTACTTC
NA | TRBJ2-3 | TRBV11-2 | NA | CASSLEVGLARSTDTQYF | TGTGCCAGCAGCTTAGAGGTTGGGCTAGCGCGGAGCACAGATACGCAGTATTTT
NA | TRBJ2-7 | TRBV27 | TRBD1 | CASGRTGREQYF | TGTGCCAGCGGGCGGACAGGGCGCGAGCAGTACTTC
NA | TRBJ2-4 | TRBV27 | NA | CASSLSSARDIQYF | TGTGCCAGCAGTTTATCGTCGGCGCGGGACATTCAGTACTTC
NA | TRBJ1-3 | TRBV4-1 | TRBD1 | CASSRAGTGAGNTIYF | TGCGCCAGCAGCCGAGCAGGGACAGGGGCTGGAAACACCATATATTTT
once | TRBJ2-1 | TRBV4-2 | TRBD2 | CASSHATSGSGGEQFF | TGTGCCAGCAGCCACGCTACTAGCGGGAGCGGGGGTGAGCAGTTCTTC
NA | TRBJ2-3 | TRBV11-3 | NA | CASSPSDDSYTDTQYF | TGTGCCAGCAGCCCCAGCGACGACTCATACACAGATACGCAGTATTTT
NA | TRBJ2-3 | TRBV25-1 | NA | CASSALDTQYF | TGTGCCAGCAGTGCCCTAGATACGCAGTATTTT
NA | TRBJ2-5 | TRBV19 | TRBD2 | CASSIGAGTSGETQYF | TGTGCCAGTAGTATAGGAGCCGGGACTAGCGGAGAGACCCAGTACTTC
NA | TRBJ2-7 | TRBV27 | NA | CASSFWPPRDEQYF | TGTGCCAGCAGTTTCTGGCCACCCCGTGACGAGCAGTACTTC
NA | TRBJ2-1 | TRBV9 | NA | CASSVEMTGSYNEQFF | TGTGCCAGCAGCGTAGAGATGACGGGATCCTACAATGAGCAGTTCTTC
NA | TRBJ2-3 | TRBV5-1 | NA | CASSLLGGADTQYF | TGCGCCAGCAGCTTGCTCGGGGGAGCAGATACGCAGTATTTT
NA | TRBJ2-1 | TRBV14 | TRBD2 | CASSQRLAGGPYNEQFF | TGTGCCAGCAGCCAAAGACTAGCGGGAGGGCCCTACAATGAGCAGTTCTTC
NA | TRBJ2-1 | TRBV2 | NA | CASLLFTYNEQFF | TGTGCCAGCCTACTATTCACCTACAATGAGCAGTTCTTC
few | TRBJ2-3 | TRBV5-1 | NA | CASSLDQNTDTQYF | TGCGCCAGCAGCTTGGACCAGAACACAGATACGCAGTATTTT
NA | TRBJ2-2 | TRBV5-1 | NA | CASSLFRGNTGELFF | TGCGCCAGCAGCTTGTTCAGGGGAAACACCGGGGAGCTGTTTTTT
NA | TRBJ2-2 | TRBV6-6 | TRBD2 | CASSLTSGSGAGELFF | TGTGCCAGCAGTCTAACTAGCGGGAGTGGAGCCGGGGAGCTGTTTTTT
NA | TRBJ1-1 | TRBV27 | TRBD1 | CASSLSYRGRSEAFF | TGTGCCAGCAGTTTATCCTACAGGGGCAGATCTGAAGCTTTCTTT
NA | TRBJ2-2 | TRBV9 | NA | CASSVVETRTGELFF | TGTGCCAGCAGCGTAGTAGAGACTCGCACCGGGGAGCTGTTTTTT
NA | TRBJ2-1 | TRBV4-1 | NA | CASSQGFDNNEQFF | TGCGCCAGCAGCCAAGGGTTCGACAACAATGAGCAGTTCTTC
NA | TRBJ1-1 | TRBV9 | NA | CASSPRDIGEAFF | TGTGCCAGCAGCCCAAGGGACATAGGAGAAGCTTTCTTT
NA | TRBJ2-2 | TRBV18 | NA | CASSPGGQNTGELFF | TGTGCCAGCTCACCAGGGGGCCAGAACACCGGGGAGCTGTTTTTT
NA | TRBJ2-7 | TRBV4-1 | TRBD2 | CASSQGTSGRSGEQYF | TGCGCCAGCAGCCAAGGCACTAGCGGGAGATCGGGCGAGCAGTACTTC
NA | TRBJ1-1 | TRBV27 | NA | CASSLWGGNTEAFF | TGTGCCAGCAGTTTATGGGGGGGGAACACTGAAGCTTTCTTT
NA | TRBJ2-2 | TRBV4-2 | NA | CASSQDASSANTGELFF | TGTGCCAGCAGCCAAGATGCTAGCTCCGCGAACACCGGGGAGCTGTTTTTT
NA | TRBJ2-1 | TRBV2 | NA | CASSEARGYEQFF | TGTGCCAGCAGTGAAGCCAGAGGGTATGAGCAGTTCTTC
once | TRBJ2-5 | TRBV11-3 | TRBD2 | CASSLGTSLETQYF | TGTGCCAGCAGCTTAGGGACTAGTCTGGAGACCCAGTACTTC
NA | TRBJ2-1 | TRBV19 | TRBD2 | CARGRTSGKGEQFF | TGTGCCCGCGGGCGGACTAGCGGGAAGGGTGAGCAGTTCTTC
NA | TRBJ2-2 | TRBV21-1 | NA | CASSKAEAGCGELFF | TGTGCCAGCAGCAAAGCTGAAGCAGGGTGCGGGGAGCTGTTTTTT
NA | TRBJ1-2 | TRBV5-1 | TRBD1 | CASSPEPTGTYGYTF | TGCGCCAGCAGCCCAGAACCGACAGGGACTTATGGCTACACCTTC
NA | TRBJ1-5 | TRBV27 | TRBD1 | CASSGQANQPQHF | TGTGCCAGCAGCGGACAGGCCAATCAGCCCCAGCATTTT
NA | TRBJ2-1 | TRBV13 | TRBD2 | CASRILAGGTEQFF | TGTGCCAGCAGAATTTTAGCGGGAGGCACTGAGCAGTTCTTC
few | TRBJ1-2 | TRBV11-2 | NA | CATHVGGARLAGYTF | TGTGCCACCCACGTCGGAGGGGCACGTTTAGCTGGCTACACCTTC
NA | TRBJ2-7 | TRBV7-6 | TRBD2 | CASSLDPSGSYEQYF | TGTGCCAGCAGCTTAGATCCTAGCGGGAGCTACGAGCAGTACTTC
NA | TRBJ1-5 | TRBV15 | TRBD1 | CATSRDRGQGGGQPQHF | TGTGCCACCAGCAGAGATCGGGGACAGGGGGGAGGGCAGCCCCAGCATTTT
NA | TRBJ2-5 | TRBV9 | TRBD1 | CASSPSTGALGETQYF | TGTGCCAGCAGCCCCTCGACAGGGGCGTTGGGAGAGACCCAGTACTTC
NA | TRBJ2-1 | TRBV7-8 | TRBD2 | CASSLTAGGQLSYNEQFF | TGTGCCAGCAGCTTAACAGCGGGAGGCCAACTCTCCTACAATGAGCAGTTCTTC
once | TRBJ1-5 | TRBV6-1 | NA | CASSEALVSGNQPQHF | TGTGCCAGCAGTGAAGCGCTGGTCTCAGGTAATCAGCCCCAGCATTTT
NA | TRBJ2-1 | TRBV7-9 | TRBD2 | CASSTSGRSEQFF | TGTGCCAGCAGCACTAGCGGGAGGAGTGAGCAGTTCTTC
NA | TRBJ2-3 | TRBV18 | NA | CASSPKGGATQYF | TGTGCCAGCTCACCAAAAGGAGGGGCTACGCAGTATTTT
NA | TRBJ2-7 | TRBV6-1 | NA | CASTGYYEQYF | TGTGCCAGCACAGGGTACTACGAGCAGTACTTC
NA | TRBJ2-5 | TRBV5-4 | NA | CASSLALSAGETQYF | TGTGCCAGCAGCTTAGCGCTCAGCGCCGGAGAGACCCAGTACTTC
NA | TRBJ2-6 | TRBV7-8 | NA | CASSRSSGANVLTF | TGTGCCAGCAGTCGTAGCTCTGGGGCCAACGTCCTGACTTTC
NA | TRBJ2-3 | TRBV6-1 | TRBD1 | CASSGDRGRGTDTQYF | TGTGCCAGCAGTGGGGACAGGGGACGGGGGACAGATACGCAGTATTTT
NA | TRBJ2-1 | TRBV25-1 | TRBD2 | CASSYGGSPYNEQFF | TGTGCCAGCAGTTACGGCGGGAGCCCCTACAATGAGCAGTTCTTC
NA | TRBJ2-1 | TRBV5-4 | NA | CASSPAGVPSYNEQFF | TGTGCCAGCAGCCCCGCAGGTGTTCCCTCCTACAATGAGCAGTTCTTC
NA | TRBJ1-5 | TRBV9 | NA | CASSGGPSNQPQHF | TGTGCCAGCAGCGGAGGGCCTAGCAATCAGCCCCAGCATTTT
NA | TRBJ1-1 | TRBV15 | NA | CATSRGQGYTEAFF | TGTGCCACCAGCAGAGGGCAGGGCTACACTGAAGCTTTCTTT
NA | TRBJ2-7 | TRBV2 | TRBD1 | CASSEGTGYNEQYF | TGTGCCAGCAGTGAAGGGACAGGGTACAACGAGCAGTACTTC